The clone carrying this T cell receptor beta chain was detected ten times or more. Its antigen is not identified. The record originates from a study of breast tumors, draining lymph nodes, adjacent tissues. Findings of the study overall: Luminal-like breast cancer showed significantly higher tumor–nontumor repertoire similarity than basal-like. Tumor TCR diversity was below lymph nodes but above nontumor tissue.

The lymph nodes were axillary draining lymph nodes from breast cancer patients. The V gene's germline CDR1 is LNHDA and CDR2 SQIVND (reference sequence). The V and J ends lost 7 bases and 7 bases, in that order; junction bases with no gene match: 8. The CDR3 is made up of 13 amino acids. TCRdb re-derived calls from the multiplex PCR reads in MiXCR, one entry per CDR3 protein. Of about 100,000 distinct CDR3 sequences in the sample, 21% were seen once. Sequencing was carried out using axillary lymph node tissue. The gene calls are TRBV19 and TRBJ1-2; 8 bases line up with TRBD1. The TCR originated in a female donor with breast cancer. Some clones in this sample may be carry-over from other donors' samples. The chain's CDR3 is CASNPPQGGGYTF. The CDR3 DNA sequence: TGTGCCAGTAACCCACCACAGGGGGGTGGCTACACCTTC.